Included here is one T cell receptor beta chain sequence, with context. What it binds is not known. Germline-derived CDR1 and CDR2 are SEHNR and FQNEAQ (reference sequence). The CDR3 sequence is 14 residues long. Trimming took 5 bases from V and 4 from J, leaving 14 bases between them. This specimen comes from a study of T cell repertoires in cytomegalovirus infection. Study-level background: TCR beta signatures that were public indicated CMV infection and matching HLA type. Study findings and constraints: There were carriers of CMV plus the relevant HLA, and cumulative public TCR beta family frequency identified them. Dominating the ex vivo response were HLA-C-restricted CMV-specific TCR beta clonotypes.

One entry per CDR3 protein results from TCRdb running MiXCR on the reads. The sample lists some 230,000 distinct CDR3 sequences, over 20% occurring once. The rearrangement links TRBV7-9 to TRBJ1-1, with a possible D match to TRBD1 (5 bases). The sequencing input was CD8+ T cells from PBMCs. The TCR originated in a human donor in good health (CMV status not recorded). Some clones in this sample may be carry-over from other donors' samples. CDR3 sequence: CASSGPGGTTEAFF. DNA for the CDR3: TGTGCCAGCAGCGGACCGGGGGGGACCACTGAAGCTTTCTTT.